Sequencing of this T cell receptor beta chain was carried out in a study of CD8+ T cells in alopecia areata. Looking at the study overall: Disease severity was quantified as SALT score of affected scalp area.

The CDR3 loop spans 12 amino acids. In germline, CDR1 is SNHLY, CDR2 FYNNEI. V was clipped by 11 bases and J by 5 bases, with 16 bases between them. Extracted RNA was reverse transcribed into cDNA, the sequencing template. Measured with immunoSEQ multiplex PCR; TCRdb has only the in-frame clones, and not every one. The data show 170,000 or so clones, around 58% seen once. Treatment specified: oral pan-JAK inhibitor, 5-10 mg twice daily. The source of this sequence is a human donor with alopecia areata. Sequences were derived from CD8+ T cells sorted from blood, sampled at week 24, from a patient treated with tofacitinib. The chain combines TRBV2 with TRBJ2-7, with D perhaps matching TRBD2 (6 bases). The DNA of the CDR3 is TGTGCCTCCCGGGGGAGGATCGACGAGCAGTACTTC. The encoded protein is CASRGRIDEQYF.